A single sample is the source of the 2 T cell receptor beta chains below, sequenced in a study of blood T cell repertoires in COVID-19. Measured with immunoSEQ multiplex PCR; TCRdb has only the in-frame clones, and not every one. Of 200,000 or so clones listed, roughly 80% were seen once; the top ten hold roughly 2.4%. The sequenced material came from peripheral blood. The receptors originated from an older woman with acute or convalescent COVID-19.

This chain uses TRBV11-2 with TRBJ2-5, with TRBD2 matching over 10 bases. V shed 5 bases, J shed 5 bases, and the junction held 5 bases outside the gene matches. The V gene's germline CDR1 is SGHAT and CDR2 FQNNGV. The CDR3 has 14 amino acids. CDR3 nucleotide sequence: TGTGCCAGCAGCCCAAGCGGGGGGGCGGAGACCCAGTACTTC. Translated: CASSPSGGAETQYF.

The chain couples TRBV12-5 to TRBJ2-2; a weak D match, TRBD1 (5 bases). The V end was cut by 1 base, the J end by 4 bases, with 7 bases between. The CDR3 length is 14 residues. CDR1 and CDR2 from the germline V gene are LGHNT and FRNRAP. The CDR3 here is CASGLGQRTGELFF. The CDR3 nucleotides are TGTGCTAGTGGTTTGGGACAGCGCACCGGGGAGCTGTTTTTT.